The T cell receptor beta chain described here comes from a study of T cells in Graves' hyperthyroidism and ophthalmopathy. Study-level points and caveats: The model forecast ophthalmopathy, anticipating it by a median around 6.5 months before onset. Most thyroid clonotypes that were expanded above 0.001 also turned up in blood.

Amplification targeted TCR beta CDR3 regions from RNA transcripts. With the HTBI primer set, the TCR CDR3 went through a first round of RT-PCR. MiXCR, run by TCRdb on the multiplex PCR reads, gives a single entry per CDR3 protein. The table shows about 500,000 distinct CDR3 sequences, with around 15% occurring only once. As concerns this clonotype: Its target is not known.

V dropped 0 bases and J dropped 5; count of bases not matched to a gene: 12. The CDR3 covers 19 residues. Germline values: CDR1 MNHEY, CDR2 SVGAGI. Inclusion characteristics of ophthalmopathy patients comprised a Clinical Activity Score of at least 3, a NOSPECS grade of at least 4, and duration under 3 months. Fresh peripheral blood, 10 ml, yielded the PBMCs. The specimen was blood. The gene calls are TRBV6-5 and TRBJ1-6; TRBD1 matches at 8 bases. The TCR was taken from a woman aged 25 to 39 with Graves' ophthalmopathy. The CDR3 DNA follows: TGTGCCAGCAGTTACTCGAGACAGGGGAAAAAAGGGAATAATTCACCCCTCCACTTT. Amino acid sequence: CASSYSRQGKKGNNSPLHF.